This T cell receptor beta chain emerged from a study of T cells after posttransplantation cyclophosphamide. This clone was detected ten times or more. Germline CDR1 MNHNS, CDR2 SASEGT. CDR3 length: 19 residues. Trimming took 5 bases from V and 1 from J; bases not matched to a gene: 13. Treatment was busulfan-fludarabine conditioning, a marrow graft, and cyclophosphamide on days +3 and +4. Only in-frame clones appear in the TCRdb table, and some are missing; sequencing was by immunoSEQ multiplex PCR. The sample presents some 18,000 clones, none singletons. This TCR derives from a female patient between 25 and 45 years old who received an allogeneic stem cell transplant from a related donor, was CMV-positive, and had no GVHD. Some T cells may have originated in the graft donor. The rearrangement links TRBV6-1 to TRBJ1-4; 10 nucleotides line up with TRBD1. The sequencing here drew on PBMCs, taken after allogeneic stem cell transplant with posttransplant cyclophosphamide. In nucleotides, the CDR3 is TGTGCCAGCAGTAAAGACCGGGACAGGGGAGTCGGAACTAATGAAAAACTGTTTTTT. Its protein is CASSKDRDRGVGTNEKLFF.